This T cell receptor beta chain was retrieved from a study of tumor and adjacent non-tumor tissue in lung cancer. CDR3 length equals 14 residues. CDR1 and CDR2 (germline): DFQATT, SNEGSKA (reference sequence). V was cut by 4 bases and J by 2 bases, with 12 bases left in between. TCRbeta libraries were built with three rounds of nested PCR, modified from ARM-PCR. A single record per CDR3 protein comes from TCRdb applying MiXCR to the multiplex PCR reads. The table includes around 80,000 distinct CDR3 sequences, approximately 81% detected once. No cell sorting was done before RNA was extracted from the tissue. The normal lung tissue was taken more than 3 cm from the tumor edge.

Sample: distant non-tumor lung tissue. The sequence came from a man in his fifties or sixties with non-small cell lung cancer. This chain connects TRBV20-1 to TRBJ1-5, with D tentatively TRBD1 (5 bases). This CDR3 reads CSAIRGPGNQPQHF. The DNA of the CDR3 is TGCAGTGCTATTAGGGGCCCCGGCAATCAGCCCCAGCATTTT.